The entry that follows covers one T cell receptor (beta chain) sequence. The antigen is not known. The data stem from a study of shared clonotypes between healthy human individuals. Study-level findings and limits: In a handful of donors, around 5.5% of naive CD4 clonotypes appeared in common.

Roughly 27,000 T cell genomes, or roughly 180 ng DNA, went into the sorted-subset replicate PCRs. The assay was immunoSEQ multiplex PCR, and TCRdb's table has in-frame clones only and misses some. The sample shows 2.3 million or so clones, 85% to 95% of them seen only once. Germline V gene lookup returns CDR1 SGHTA and CDR2 FQGNSA. V shed 6 bases and J 2 bases; nucleotides not matched to a gene: 9. This CDR3 contains 15 residues. Sequencing was done on a sample of naive CD4+ T cells from PBMCs. Sample subset: CD45RA+ positively selected. This sequence joins TRBV7-2 and TRBJ1-1; 7 bases fit TRBD1. The clonotype was recovered from a man in his late teens or twenties in good health. Some clones in this sample may be carry-over from other donors' samples. CDR3 sequence (DNA): TGTGCCAGCAGACTAGACAGGGTCGGTAACACTGAAGCTTTCTTT. It encodes CASRLDRVGNTEAFF.